This is a list of T cell receptor beta chains from one sample in a study of T cells of healthy individuals. TCRdb reanalysed the 5' RACE reads using MiXCR and keeps one entry per CDR3 protein. The sample has more than 60,000 distinct CDR3 sequences, about 17% seen once. All receptors derive from a human donor in good health. Each CDR3 is given with its conserved first and last residue. D genes are given only for firm matches. Clone sizes are given selectively: once, few, many, or a class where the clone is expanded.

v_gene	d_gene	abundance	j_gene	CDR3aa	CDR3nt
TRBV4-2	.	.	TRBJ2-3	CASSQDPGGGTDTQYF	TGTGCCAGCAGCCAAGATCCGGGGGGCGGAACAGATACGCAGTATTTT
TRBV10-3	.	few	TRBJ2-1	CAISRRQGGLGSNEQFF	TGTGCCATCAGTAGGAGGCAGGGGGGCCTTGGATCCAATGAGCAGTTCTTC
TRBV4-2	.	few	TRBJ2-1	CASSQDGQGPYNEQFF	TGTGCCAGCAGCCAAGATGGGCAGGGACCGTACAATGAGCAGTTCTTC
TRBV4-1	.	many	TRBJ1-2	CASSGYRDFGYGYTF	TGCGCCAGCAGCGGCTACAGGGATTTTGGCTATGGCTACACCTTC
TRBV5-1	TRBD2	.	TRBJ2-4	CASSGTGSGNIQYF	TGCGCCAGCAGCGGGACGGGTAGCGGGAACATTCAGTACTTC
TRBV10-3	.	many	TRBJ1-1	CAISPGGGGVGGEAFF	TGTGCCATCAGTCCCGGTGGGGGGGGCGTAGGTGGTGAAGCTTTCTTT
TRBV6-1	TRBD1	many	TRBJ1-3	CASIGTGDFSGNTIYF	TGTGCCAGCATCGGGACAGGGGATTTCTCTGGAAACACCATATATTTT
TRBV3-1	TRBD1	.	TRBJ1-1	CASSPLPFYQGAGTEAFF	TGTGCCAGCAGCCCGCTACCCTTTTACCAGGGGGCTGGCACTGAAGCTTTCTTT
TRBV13	.	few	TRBJ2-7	CASSLGGPDEQYF	TGTGCCAGCAGCTTAGGGGGCCCGGACGAGCAGTACTTC
TRBV4-2	.	many	TRBJ1-2	CASSQEEGSGYGYTF	TGTGCCAGCAGCCAAGAAGAGGGGAGTGGGTATGGCTACACCTTC
TRBV9	TRBD1	once	TRBJ1-4	CASSVGGTGPAKLFF	TGTGCCAGCAGCGTAGGAGGGACAGGGCCAGCAAAACTGTTTTTT
TRBV11-2	.	many	TRBJ1-1	CASSLSIANTEAFF	TGTGCCAGCAGCTTATCCATAGCCAACACTGAAGCTTTCTTT
TRBV5-1	.	many	TRBJ2-7	CASSANRHEQYF	TGCGCCAGCAGCGCCAATCGCCACGAGCAGTACTTC
TRBV4-2	.	many	TRBJ2-3	CASSQHGTAAYF	TGTGCCAGCAGCCAGCACGGGACGGCCGCGTATTTT
TRBV4-1	.	.	TRBJ2-3	CASSQFPTADTQYF	TGCGCCAGCAGCCAATTCCCAACAGCGGATACGCAGTATTTT
TRBV6-6	.	many	TRBJ2-2	CASSRRPDTGELFF	TGTGCCAGCAGTAGGAGGCCGGACACCGGGGAGCTGTTTTTT
TRBV7-2	.	.	TRBJ2-7	CASSPRGDEQYF	TGTGCCAGCAGCCCCAGGGGGGACGAGCAGTACTTC
TRBV7-3	.	many	TRBJ2-3	CASSKTTAGSDTQYF	TGTGCCAGCAGCAAGACTACTGCTGGGTCAGATACGCAGTATTTT
TRBV12-3/TRBV12-4	.	.	TRBJ2-5	CASTWGHPGGETQYF	TGTGCCAGCACCTGGGGGCATCCTGGAGGAGAGACCCAGTACTTC
TRBV28	.	many	TRBJ2-7	CATDRLTVARYEQYF	TGTGCCACCGACCGATTGACAGTCGCGCGCTACGAGCAGTACTTC
TRBV20-1	.	.	TRBJ2-3	CSARMAGNTDTQYF	TGCAGTGCTAGAATGGCGGGGAACACAGATACGCAGTATTTT
TRBV29-1	.	few	TRBJ2-5	CSVEAPGATETQYF	TGCAGCGTTGAAGCCCCAGGGGCAACAGAGACCCAGTACTTC
TRBV12-3/TRBV12-4	.	.	TRBJ2-5	CASSLMVGVETQYF	TGTGCCAGCAGTTTAATGGTAGGGGTAGAGACCCAGTACTTC
TRBV11-2	.	few	TRBJ2-7	CASSSPDAYPPYEQYF	TGTGCCAGCAGCTCCCCCGACGCCTATCCCCCCTACGAGCAGTACTTC
TRBV27	.	few	TRBJ1-1	CASSLYFDTRLNTEAFF	TGTGCCAGCAGTTTATACTTCGACACTCGACTGAACACTGAAGCTTTCTTT
TRBV30	.	few	TRBJ2-7	CAWSEGDPSYEQYF	TGTGCCTGGAGTGAGGGGGACCCCTCCTACGAGCAGTACTTC